This note documents a single T cell receptor (beta chain) sequence. Trimming left V 0 bases short and J 0 bases short, with 6 bases between. The length of the CDR3 is 16 residues. Germline CDR1 is MNHNY and CDR2 is SVGAGI (reference sequence). The record originates from a study of blood T cells in healthy people across ages. A J-beta primer mix and a sample-barcoded 5' primer were used in a second PCR of about 7 to 12 cycles. MiXCR, applied by TCRdb to the 5' RACE reads, yields one record per CDR3 protein. There are hundreds of thousands of distinct CDR3 sequences in the sample; more than 45% occur only once, and roughly 20% lies in the top ten.

Sequencing was performed on blood. This receptor was identified in a man aged 25 to 40 in good health. This sequence joins TRBV6-6 and TRBJ1-6; D ambiguous. The CDR3 spells CASSYSPSSYNSPLHF. In nucleotides, the CDR3 is TGTGCCAGCAGTTACTCGCCGAGCTCCTATAATTCACCCCTCCACTTT.